This T cell receptor (beta chain) was obtained from a study of OX40 agonist ivuxolimab in advanced cancers. The CDR3 extends over 15 amino acids. Germline V gene sequence: CDR1 SGHTA, CDR2 FQGNSA. Trimming took 5 bases from V and 7 from J, leaving 20 bases between them. The protocol was immunoSEQ multiplex PCR, while the TCRdb copy is restricted to in-frame clones and leaves out a portion. This repertoire shows about 53,000 clones, roughly nine tenths found once; its top ten account for roughly 11%. V gene TRBV7-2 combines with J gene TRBJ1-2; the D is unclear. The specimen was CD4+ or CD8+ T cells sorted from blood, collected in a trial of the OX40 agonist ivuxolimab. This clonotype was sampled from an adult with an advanced solid tumor such as melanoma, head and neck, liver or kidney cancer. CDR3 nucleotides: TGTGCCAGCAGCACGCGGACGGCCGGTGGAAGTGGCTACACCTTC. It encodes CASSTRTAGGSGYTF.